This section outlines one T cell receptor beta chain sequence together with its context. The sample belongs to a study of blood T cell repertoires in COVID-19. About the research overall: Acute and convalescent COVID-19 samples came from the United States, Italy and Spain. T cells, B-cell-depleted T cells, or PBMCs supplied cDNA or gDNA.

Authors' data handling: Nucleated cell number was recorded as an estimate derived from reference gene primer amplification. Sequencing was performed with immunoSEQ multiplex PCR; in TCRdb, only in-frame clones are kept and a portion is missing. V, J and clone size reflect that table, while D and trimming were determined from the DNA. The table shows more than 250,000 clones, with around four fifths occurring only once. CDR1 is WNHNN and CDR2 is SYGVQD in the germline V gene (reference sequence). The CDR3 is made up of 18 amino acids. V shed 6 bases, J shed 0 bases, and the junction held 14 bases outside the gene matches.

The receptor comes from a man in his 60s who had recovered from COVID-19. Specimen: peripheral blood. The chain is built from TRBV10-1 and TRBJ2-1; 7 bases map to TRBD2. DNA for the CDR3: TGCGCCAGCAGACGGGACTACTCTATTTATAGCTCCTACAATGAGCAGTTCTTC. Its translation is CASRRDYSIYSSYNEQFF.